This T cell receptor (beta chain) was captured by sequencing in a study of T-cell memory formation after mild COVID-19. V was pared by 6 bases and J by 4 bases, with 3 bases of the junction left unmatched. The CDR3 extends over 13 amino acids. Whole-study results and caveats: The SARS-CoV-2 specificity of second-wave clones reaching peak at day 37 remained unverified.

Concerning this clonotype itself: Its antigen is not known.

TCRdb ran MiXCR on the 5' RACE reads and lists one entry per CDR3 protein. This table holds more than 450,000 distinct CDR3 sequences, over 15% found once. Specimen: PBMCs or a T cell subset sorted from them (not recorded which). The rearrangement joins TRBV12-3 or TRBV12-4 to TRBJ2-1; 7 positions match TRBD2. This TCR derives from an adult woman who had mild COVID-19 (a few samples of this study predate the infection). Cell type and time point are not known. CDR3 loop: CASRRGGYNEQFF. In DNA, the CDR3 is TGTGCCAGCAGACGGGGAGGGTACAATGAGCAGTTCTTC.